The 14 T cell receptor beta chains presented below share a single source sample, sequenced in a study of OX40 agonist ivuxolimab in advanced cancers. Libraries were prepared by immunoSEQ multiplex PCR; TCRdb keeps only in-frame clonotypes and omits some of them. The data show over 25,000 clones, less than 85% seen once. Sequenced material: CD4+ or CD8+ T cells sorted from blood, taken in a trial of the OX40 agonist ivuxolimab. The receptors were gathered from an adult with an advanced solid tumor such as melanoma, head and neck, liver or kidney cancer.

The rearrangement joins TRBV7-6 to TRBJ2-7; D is unclear. Per germline, CDR1 SGHVS and CDR2 FNYEAQ. The CDR3 loop spans 12 amino acids. V lost 5 bases to trimming and J lost 6 bases, with 11 bases between them. CDR3 DNA: TGTGCCAGCAGCCTGAATTCGGGCGAGCAGTACTTC. This translates into CASSLNSGEQYF. Full variable domain (rest looked up from reference TRBV7-6 and TRBJ2-7): GAGVSQSPRYKVTKRGQDVALRCDPISGHVSLYWYRQALGQGPEFLTYFNYEAQQDKSGLPNDRFSAERPEGSISTLTIQRTEQRDSAMYRCASSLNSGEQYFGPGTRLTVT.

This clone was detected once. The V and J genes are TRBV6-6 and TRBJ2-7, with no clear D. The CDR3 length is 11 residues. The germline CDR1 and CDR2 sequences are MNHNY and SVGAGI (reference sequence). V was trimmed by 2 bases and J by 7 bases, leaving 6 bases between them. CDR3 DNA sequence: TGTGCCAGCAGTTACGGCAGGGAGCAGTACTTC. Residues: CASSYGREQYF.

This chain links TRBV27 with TRBJ1-1; D is perhaps TRBD1 (5 bases). V was cut by 7 bases and J by 7 bases, with 13 bases left in between. This CDR3 is built from 12 residues. Germline CDR1 and CDR2: MNHEY and SMNVEV (reference sequence). The CDR3 DNA is TGTGCCAGCATCGGCAGGGCCTTTGAAGCTTTCTTT. Translated, it gives CASIGRAFEAFF.

The chain couples TRBV28 to TRBJ2-2; 10 bases fit TRBD1. The CDR3 is 15 residues long. The V gene's germline CDR1 is MDHEN and CDR2 SYDVKM. V dropped 5 bases and J dropped 6; count of bases not matched to a gene: 6. The CDR3 is CASSRQGAPAGELFF. CDR3 DNA sequence: TGTGCCAGCAGTCGACAGGGGGCGCCCGCCGGGGAGCTGTTTTTT.

This clone was recorded once. The chain uses TRBV4-1 and TRBJ1-5; D perhaps matches TRBD1 (6 bases). The germline V gene has CDR1 MGHRA and CDR2 YSYEKL. The CDR3 has 15 amino acids. V lost 4 bases and J 0 bases, leaving 10 bases between the germline ends. This CDR3 is CASSPLDSSNQPQHF. The CDR3 bases are TGCGCCAGCAGCCCCTTGGACAGTAGCAATCAGCCCCAGCATTTT.

The rearrangement joins TRBV4-1 to TRBJ2-7; unclear D gene. This CDR3 has 16 residues. Germline assignment: CDR1 MGHRA and CDR2 YSYEKL. V lost 0 bases and J lost 0, with 12 bases in between. The CDR3 reads CASSQDHWRSSYEQYF. CDR3 nucleotide sequence: TGCGCCAGCAGCCAAGATCACTGGCGGTCCTCCTACGAGCAGTACTTC.

The genes are TRBV27 and TRBJ2-7, with 8 positions matching TRBD2. Germline V gives CDR1 MNHEY, CDR2 SMNVEV (reference sequence). The junction had 5 bases not matched to a gene; V was cut back by 5 bases and J by 2 bases. This CDR3 region has 14 residues. CDR3 coding DNA: TGTGCCAGCAGTCGGGGCGGGGGGCCCTACGAGCAGTACTTC. This encodes CASSRGGGPYEQYF.

The count of this clone is one. The V and J genes are TRBV19 and TRBJ1-5; D is undetermined. V lost 7 bases and J lost 7, with 14 bases in between. The germline V gene has CDR1 LNHDA and CDR2 SQIVND (reference sequence). The length of the CDR3 is 13 residues. The CDR3: CASTPVSHQPQHF. In nucleotides, the CDR3 is TGTGCCAGTACCCCGGTGTCCCACCAGCCCCAGCATTTT. The whole variable domain, remainder taken from reference TRBV19 and TRBJ1-5, is DGGITQSPKYLFRKEGQNVTLSCEQNLNHDAMYWYRQDPGQGLRLIYYSQIVNDFQKGDIAEGYSVSREKKESFPLTVTSAQKNPTAFYLCASTPVSHQPQHFGDGTRLSIL.

This clone was seen more than once but under ten times. The V gene is TRBV11-2, the J gene TRBJ2-1; D unclear. V was clipped by 0 bases and J by 0 bases, with 9 bases between them. The CDR3 sequence is 16 residues long. Germline V gene sequence: CDR1 SGHAT, CDR2 FQNNGV. For the CDR3, the DNA is TGTGCCAGCAGCTTAGATCCGGTGAGCTCCTACAATGAGCAGTTCTTC. Its translation: CASSLDPVSSYNEQFF.

The gene calls are TRBV2 and TRBJ2-4, with D perhaps assigned TRBD1 or TRBD2 (5 bases each). This CDR3 region has 15 residues. Germline assignment: CDR1 SNHLY and CDR2 FYNNEI. Deletions cut 6 bases from V and 5 bases from J, with 17 bases between. The CDR3 spells CASRGPPGPQNIQYF. DNA of the CDR3: TGTGCCAGCAGAGGGCCACCGGGACCGCAAAACATTCAGTACTTC.

By share, this clone ranks as medium-sized. The chain combines TRBV6-5 with TRBJ2-7; perhaps TRBD1 as D (5 bases). V shed 7 bases and J shed 3 bases, with 13 bases lying between them. The length of the CDR3 is 13 residues. CDR1 is MNHEY, CDR2 SVGAGI, per germline. CDR3 in amino acids: CASTPRQGYEQYF. The CDR3 DNA sequence: TGTGCCAGCACCCCCAGGCAGGGCTACGAGCAGTACTTC.

The rearrangement links TRBV28 to TRBJ1-3, with unresolved D. V lost 3 bases to trimming and J lost 4 bases, with 10 bases between them. The CDR3 is 14 residues long. Germline V gene lookup returns CDR1 MDHEN and CDR2 SYDVKM. The CDR3 nucleotides are TGTGCCAGCAGTTTCTGGGCTGACGGAAACACCATATATTTT. This gives the protein CASSFWADGNTIYF.

This chain links TRBV6-5 with TRBJ2-3, with TRBD2 as a possible D gene (6 bases). The V end was cut by 2 bases, the J end by 6 bases, with 9 bases between. Germline V gives CDR1 MNHEY, CDR2 SVGAGI. CDR3 length: 13 amino acids. Written as DNA, the CDR3 is TGTGCCAGCAGTTACGGCGGGGCGGATACGCAGTATTTT. Translated: CASSYGGADTQYF.

The chain combines TRBV19 with TRBJ1-1, with 8 bases that match TRBD1. Losses at the gene ends were 4 bases for V and 3 bases for J; bases not matched to a gene: 7. The germline gives CDR1 LNHDA, CDR2 SQIVND (reference sequence). The CDR3 is made up of 15 amino acids. The CDR3 sequence is CASSTRQGLDTEAFF. CDR3 coding DNA: TGTGCCAGTAGTACTCGACAGGGGTTGGACACTGAAGCTTTCTTT.